The 14 T cell receptor beta chains in this list originate from one sample, sequenced in a study of blood T cell repertoires in COVID-19. The table came from immunoSEQ multiplex PCR; TCRdb's copy has only in-frame clones and leaves some out. The profile covers some 210,000 clones, with around nine tenths appearing a single time and around 0.84% taken by the ten largest. The sequenced material came from peripheral blood. Receptor source: a man in his sixties with COVID-19, enrolled during active disease.

The chain is built from TRBV6-5 and TRBJ2-2, with 8 bases matching TRBD1. The CDR3 loop spans 15 amino acids. J gave up 6 bases and V 4 bases, and 7 bases lay outside the gene matches. CDR1 and CDR2 from the germline V gene are MNHEY and SVGAGI. CDR3 nucleotides: TGTGCCAGCAGTTTCAGGGGGCGAGGCCCCGGGGAGCTGTTTTTT. Protein product: CASSFRGRGPGELFF.

As concerns this clone: Other DNA sequences in this sample translate to the same CDR3. The V call is TRBV5-1, the J call TRBJ2-7, with TRBD1 matching over 11 bases. After removal of 3 bases from V and 2 bases from J, the junction contained 1 base not matched to a gene. Germline CDR1 and CDR2: SGHRS and YFSETQ. CDR3 length equals 14 residues. The CDR3 DNA sequence: TGCGCCAGCAGCTCGGGACAGGGGGCCTACGAGCAGTACTTC. It is translated as CASSSGQGAYEQYF.

The chain links TRBV18 to TRBJ1-3; D may be TRBD1 (6 bases). Trimming left V 0 bases short and J 2 bases short, with 11 bases between. The CDR3 totals 16 residues. Germline V CDR1 and CDR2: KGHSH, LQKENI. The chain's CDR3 is CASSPPVAGAGNTIYF. CDR3 nucleotides: TGTGCCAGCTCACCACCGGTGGCAGGGGCTGGAAACACCATATATTTT. The full variable domain, completed using reference TRBV18 and TRBJ1-3, is NAGVMQNPRHLVRRRGQEARLRCSPMKGHSHVYWYRQLPEEGLKFMVYLQKENIIDESGMPKERFSAEFPKEGPSILRIQQVVRGDSAAYFCASSPPVAGAGNTIYFGEGSWLTVV.

The chain couples TRBV19 to TRBJ1-1; D is uncertain. The CDR3 length is 12 residues. Germline V gives CDR1 LNHDA, CDR2 SQIVND (reference sequence). V was cut by 1 base and J by 7 bases, with 7 bases left in between. The CDR3 DNA is TGTGCCAGTAGTATAGGGGCGATTGAAGCTTTCTTT. Protein sequence: CASSIGAIEAFF.

This chain links TRBV19 with TRBJ1-1; 8 nucleotides line up with TRBD1. V trimming: 6 bases; J trimming: 3 bases; junction bases outside the gene matches: 3. CDR1 and CDR2 (germline): LNHDA, SQIVND (reference sequence). The CDR3 runs to 13 residues. CDR3 sequence: CASRLDRDTEAFF. CDR3 bases: TGTGCCAGTAGGTTGGACAGGGACACTGAAGCTTTCTTT.

This rearrangement joins TRBV15 to TRBJ2-1, with D perhaps matching TRBD2 (6 bases). The CDR3 has 18 residues. Germline V gene lookup returns CDR1 LNHNV and CDR2 YYDKDF (reference sequence). V was pared by 0 bases and J by 0 bases, with 15 bases between. The CDR3 DNA is TGTGCCACCAGCAGAGACCGGGGAGGATTGAGCTCCTACAATGAGCAGTTCTTC. Protein: CATSRDRGGLSSYNEQFF.

This chain joins TRBV30 and TRBJ2-1; 10 bases align to TRBD2. V lost 7 bases, J lost 4 bases, and 10 bases stayed unmatched. The CDR3 loop spans 15 amino acids. Germline V gene sequence: CDR1 GTSNPN, CDR2 SVGIG (reference sequence). CDR3 sequence: CALVPSGGAYNEQFF. The CDR3 DNA follows: TGTGCCTTAGTTCCCAGCGGGGGGGCTTACAATGAGCAGTTCTTC.

V and J are TRBV7-9 and TRBJ1-2; tentatively, D is TRBD1 (6 bases). CDR1 is SEHNR and CDR2 is FQNEAQ in the germline V gene (reference sequence). With 5 bases removed from V and 6 bases from J, the gap between germline ends came to 10 bases. This CDR3 contains 12 residues. The CDR3 loop reads CASSPQGNGYTF. CDR3 DNA sequence: TGTGCCAGCAGCCCCCAGGGGAATGGCTACACCTTC.

This rearrangement joins TRBV28 to TRBJ1-2, with D unclear. This CDR3 is 14 amino acids long. Looked up from germline, CDR1 is MDHEN and CDR2 is SYDVKM. With 5 bases removed from V and 8 bases from J, the gap between germline ends came to 18 bases. In DNA form, the CDR3 reads TGTGCCAGCAGTCCTCGTAGCCTCCTTAGGGGCTACACCTTC. Protein: CASSPRSLLRGYTF.

The chain links TRBV30 to TRBJ1-1; D is ambiguous. Germline assignment: CDR1 GTSNPN and CDR2 SVGIG (reference sequence). Trimming took 4 bases from V and 10 from J, leaving 13 bases between them. The CDR3 is made up of 11 amino acids. CDR3: CAWIKREGAFF. CDR3 DNA: TGTGCCTGGATAAAAAGGGAGGGAGCTTTCTTT.

The CDR3 protein is CASSEPGTILSGYTF. CDR3 DNA: TGTGCCAGCAGTGAACCCGGGACAATTCTGAGCGGCTACACCTTC. The chain employs TRBV25-1 and TRBJ1-2; possibly TRBD1 for D (6 bases). This CDR3 is built from 15 residues. The germline V gene has CDR1 MGHDK and CDR2 SYGVNS. Between the trimmed V and J ends, which lost 2 bases and 8 bases, there was a span of 18 bases.

This sequence joins TRBV5-1 and TRBJ2-2; 7 positions agree with TRBD2. The CDR3 is 16 amino acids. Germline values: CDR1 SGHRS, CDR2 YFSETQ. J lost 2 bases, V lost 4 bases, and 8 bases had no gene match. The CDR3 DNA follows: TGCGCCAGCAGCGCTCCGGCGGGGGATAACACCGGGGAGCTGTTTTTT. Protein: CASSAPAGDNTGELFF.

This clone was counted a single time. The sample contains more than one DNA sequence encoding this CDR3. This chain connects TRBV12-3 or TRBV12-4 to TRBJ1-5; D gene ambiguous. V was clipped by 2 bases and J by 4 bases, with 6 bases between them. This CDR3 is 13 amino acids long. The CDR3, as DNA: TGTGCCAGCAGTTTATCAGAAAATCAGCCCCAGCATTTT. As protein: CASSLSENQPQHF.

The rearrangement links TRBV7-8 to TRBJ2-7, with TRBD1 matching over 8 bases. CDR1 is SGHVS and CDR2 is FQNEAQ in the germline V gene. The length of the CDR3 is 15 residues. With V trimmed by 4 bases and J by 3 bases, 8 bases remained unmatched. CDR3 in DNA: TGTGCCAGCAGCTCATACGGACAGGGTCACTACGAGCAGTACTTC. Its translation is CASSSYGQGHYEQYF.